Below are 6 T cell receptor beta chains sequenced from a single sample in a study of cytomegalovirus exposure and HLA in healthy donors. Primers for the PCR totalled 60 Vbeta and 13 Jbeta. Sequencing was performed with immunoSEQ multiplex PCR; in TCRdb, only in-frame clones are kept and a portion is missing. Of tens of thousands of clones in the sample, roughly a tenth were seen once. The source material was PBMCs. These receptors originate from a man aged 55 to 70 in good health and CMV-seropositive.

This clone was detected only a few times. This chain links TRBV9 with TRBJ1-6; D call uncertain. V lost 5 bases, J lost 9 bases, and 15 bases lay in between. The CDR3 consists of 14 residues. Germline V gene lookup returns CDR1 SGDLS and CDR2 YYNGEE. The CDR3 is CASSAGPEGSPLHF. DNA for the CDR3: TGTGCCAGCAGTGCCGGCCCGGAGGGTTCACCCCTCCACTTT.

This clone was detected only a few times. This chain joins TRBV2 and TRBJ1-1; D may be TRBD1 (6 bases). CDR3 length: 16 residues. V lost 4 bases and J 3 bases, leaving 18 bases between the germline ends. Germline CDR1 reads SNHLY; CDR2 reads FYNNEI. As DNA, the CDR3 is TGTGCCAGCAGTGGGAATATAAGGGGGAGGGACACTGAAGCTTTCTTT. This translates into CASSGNIRGRDTEAFF.

In this sample, this clone turned up a few times. The V and J genes are TRBV7-2 and TRBJ1-4; D unresolved. V lost 3 bases, J lost 8 bases, and 10 bases lay in between. The V gene's germline CDR1 is SGHTA and CDR2 FQGNSA. The CDR3 is made up of 13 amino acids. The CDR3 DNA reads TGTGCCAGCAGCTTTCTCCCGGAGGAAAAACTGTTTTTT. Encoded protein: CASSFLPEEKLFF.

The chain joins TRBV18 to TRBJ2-2, with a weak D call TRBD1 (5 bases). V was cut by 1 base and J by 2 bases, with 8 bases left in between. The CDR3 sequence is 15 residues long. Germline V CDR1 and CDR2: KGHSH, LQKENI. The CDR3 DNA reads TGTGCCAGCTCACCACTGCAGGGAAACACCGGGGAGCTGTTTTTT. Amino acids: CASSPLQGNTGELFF.

This chain connects TRBV30 to TRBJ1-1; 7 bases fit TRBD1. Losses at the gene ends were 4 bases for V and 2 bases for J; bases not matched to a gene: 13. This CDR3 spans 16 amino acids. The germline V gene has CDR1 GTSNPN and CDR2 SVGIG (reference sequence). The CDR3 DNA is TGTGCCTGGAAAGGTCCCGGGACAGCCCTTAACACTGAAGCTTTCTTT. This gives the protein CAWKGPGTALNTEAFF.

There are a few counts of this clone. The J gene is TRBJ2-7, the V gene TRBV12-5, with TRBD1 identical over 7 bases. CDR1 is LGHNT, CDR2 FRNRAP, per germline. The J segment lost 1 base and the V segment lost 0 bases, leaving 9 bases of the junction unmatched. The CDR3 is 17 amino acids. CDR3 in amino acids: CASGLVLGVTGSYEQYV. The CDR3 DNA is TGTGCTAGTGGTTTGGTACTGGGGGTGACAGGGTCCTACGAGCAGTACGTC.